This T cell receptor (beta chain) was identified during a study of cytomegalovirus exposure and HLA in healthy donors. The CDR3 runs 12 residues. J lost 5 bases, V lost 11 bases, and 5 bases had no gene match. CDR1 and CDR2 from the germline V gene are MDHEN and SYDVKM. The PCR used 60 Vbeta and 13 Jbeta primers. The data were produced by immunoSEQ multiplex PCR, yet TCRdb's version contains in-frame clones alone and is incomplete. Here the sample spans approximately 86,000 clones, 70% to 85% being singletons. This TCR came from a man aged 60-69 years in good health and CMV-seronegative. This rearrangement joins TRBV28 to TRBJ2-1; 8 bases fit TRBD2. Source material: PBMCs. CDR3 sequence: CAAGGLDNEQFF. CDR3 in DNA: TGTGCCGCGGGAGGATTGGACAATGAGCAGTTCTTC. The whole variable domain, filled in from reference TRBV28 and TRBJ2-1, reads DVKVTQSSRYLVKRTGEKVFLECVQDMDHENMFWYRQDPGLGLRLIYFSYDVKMKEKGDIPEGYSVSREKKERFSLILESASTNQTSMYLCAAGGLDNEQFFGPGTRLTVL.